A selection of T cell receptor beta chains follows, all from one sample in a study of blood T cell repertoires in COVID-19. Sequenced by immunoSEQ multiplex PCR; TCRdb stores in-frame clones only, minus some. The sample holds roughly 160,000 clones, 80% to 90% seen once. What was sequenced was peripheral blood. The receptors here all came from a woman aged 45-59 years with COVID-19, enrolled during active disease. CDR3s include the opening cysteine and the closing phenylalanine or tryptophan. Fields, in order: clone size, J gene, V gene, D gene, CDR3 DNA, CDR3 protein. D genes are given only for firm matches. Expanded clones are given a class, and other clones once, few, many or no size at all.

>-|TRBJ2-3|TRBV24-1|-
TGTGCCACCAGTGACCCTGGAGGGGCCGATACGCAGTATTTT
CATSDPGGADTQYF
>-|TRBJ1-4|TRBV10-3|-
TGTGCCATCAGTCCGCCCGGTTCAGGGGCTAATGAAAAACTGTTTTTT
CAISPPGSGANEKLFF
>-|TRBJ2-7|TRBV7-2|TRBD1
TGTGCCAGCAGTCCGGACAGGGGACTCTACGAGCAGTACTTC
CASSPDRGLYEQYF
>-|TRBJ2-7|TRBV7-8|-
TGTGCCAGCAGCTTAGCCTCTGGGAGCTCCTACGAGCAGTACTTC
CASSLASGSSYEQYF
>-|TRBJ2-7|TRBV11-2|-
TGTGCCAGCAGCTTAGCAGTAGACAGCGAGCAGTACTTC
CASSLAVDSEQYF
>-|TRBJ2-7|TRBV30|-
TGTGCCTGGAGGGACAGAGGGGGTCCCCACGAGCAGTACTTC
CAWRDRGGPHEQYF
>-|TRBJ2-5|TRBV4-3|-
TGCGCCAGCAGCCAAGATGGCACATTCCAAGAGACCCAGTACTTC
CASSQDGTFQETQYF
>-|TRBJ2-2|TRBV12-3/TRBV12-4|-
TGTGCCAGCAGCGCGAACACCGGGGAGCTGTTTTTT
CASSANTGELFF
>-|TRBJ2-1|TRBV6-5|TRBD2
TGTGCCAGCAGTTACTCGACCAGCGGGGGCCTTGAGCAGTTCTTC
CASSYSTSGGLEQFF
>-|TRBJ1-5|TRBV2|TRBD1
TGTGCCAGCAGCCCTCCGTTCACAGGGGTGCAGCCCCAGCATTTT
CASSPPFTGVQPQHF
>-|TRBJ2-7|TRBV10-2|-
TGCGCCAGCAGTGAGAGGGGATTCAATCCCTACGAGCAGTACTTC
CASSERGFNPYEQYF
>-|TRBJ1-2|TRBV7-8|TRBD1
TGTGCCAGCAGCGCCGACAGGGTTTCGCGCTATGGCTACACCTTC
CASSADRVSRYGYTF
>-|TRBJ2-3|TRBV2|-
TGTGCCAGCACCACCCACAACACAGATACGCAGTATTTT
CASTTHNTDTQYF
>-|TRBJ1-2|TRBV7-9|-
TGTGCCAGCAGCCCGAGGGAAGGAGGAAGCCTCTATGGCTACACCTTC
CASSPREGGSLYGYTF
>-|TRBJ1-1|TRBV7-2|-
TGTGCCAGCAGCCATGAAGACAGAACCGCGACTGAAGCTTTCTTT
CASSHEDRTATEAFF
>-|TRBJ2-5|TRBV19|TRBD2
TGTGCCAGTAGTCCTGGACTAGCGGGAGGACAAGAGACCCAGTACTTC
CASSPGLAGGQETQYF
>-|TRBJ2-7|TRBV7-6|-
TGTGCCAGCAGCTTAGGTACGGCCTACGAGCAGTACTTC
CASSLGTAYEQYF
>-|TRBJ2-3|TRBV5-4|-
TGTGCCAGCAGCTTGGACGGCGGGGGCACAGATACGCAGTATTTT
CASSLDGGGTDTQYF
>-|TRBJ1-6|TRBV27|-
TGTGCCAGCAGTTTCGGTACAGGAAATTCACCCCTCCACTTT
CASSFGTGNSPLHF
>-|TRBJ1-5|TRBV6-1|-
TGTGCCAGCAGAGAAGGTCGGGGTTTGGGACAGCCCCAGCATTTT
CASREGRGLGQPQHF
>-|TRBJ2-1|TRBV6-5|TRBD2
TGTGCCAGCAGAAGCGGGGGGACACAAAACAATGAGCAGTTCTTC
CASRSGGTQNNEQFF
>few|TRBJ2-7|TRBV6-5|TRBD1
TGTGCCAGCAGTTACTCGGGGGACAGGGTGGTCTACGAGCAGTACTTC
CASSYSGDRVVYEQYF
>-|TRBJ2-2|TRBV24-1|-
TGTGCCACCAGTGCGGGATTTCTCGCGTGGGACACCGGGGAGCTGTTTTTT
CATSAGFLAWDTGELFF
>-|TRBJ2-5|TRBV4-1|TRBD2
TGCGCCAGCAGACCTACAGCGGGGGAGGAGACCCAGTACTTC
CASRPTAGEETQYF
>-|TRBJ2-3|TRBV5-1|-
TGCGCCAGCAGCTCTGGGCCCCAAGAGGATACGCAGTATTTT
CASSSGPQEDTQYF
>-|TRBJ1-5|TRBV15|-
TGTGCCACCAGCAGAGATCGAGGGTCGGGTCAGCCCCAGCATTTT
CATSRDRGSGQPQHF
>-|TRBJ1-4|TRBV15|-
TGTGCCACCAGCAGAGATTCGAATGAAAAACTGTTTTTT
CATSRDSNEKLFF
>-|TRBJ2-2|TRBV5-4|TRBD2
TGTGCCAGCAGCCACGGGGGGGCCGGGGAGCTGTTTTTT
CASSHGGAGELFF
>-|TRBJ1-1|TRBV25-1|-
TGTGCCAGCATTTACAGGGCGGGTAGCACTGAAGCTTTCTTT
CASIYRAGSTEAFF
>once|TRBJ2-1|TRBV12-5|TRBD1
TGTGCTAGTGGCCTTGGACAGGGGTCCACCTACAATGAGCAGTTCTTC
CASGLGQGSTYNEQFF
>-|TRBJ1-6|TRBV4-1|TRBD1
TGCGCCAGCAGAGCCGGACAGGCCTTTTCTACGTATTCACCCCTCCACTTT
CASRAGQAFSTYSPLHF
>-|TRBJ1-4|TRBV29-1|TRBD1
TGCAGCGTTGAAGATGAGGACAGGGTAGCGGTTTGTGAAAAACTGTTTTTT
CSVEDEDRVAVCEKLFF
>-|TRBJ2-1|TRBV2|TRBD2
TGTGCCAGCAGAGCGGGACTAGCGAGTGGTGAGCAGTTCTTC
CASRAGLASGEQFF
>-|TRBJ1-1|TRBV30|-
TGTGCCTGGAGTGTTCCTTCGGCAGGTAGGGGCACTGAAGCTTTCTTT
CAWSVPSAGRGTEAFF
>-|TRBJ2-6|TRBV6-5|-
TGTGCCAGCGGGGGGTGGGCCAACGTCCTGACTTTC
CASGGWANVLTF
>-|TRBJ2-1|TRBV9|TRBD2
TGTGCCAGCAGCGACGGGGGGGCCGGTGAGCAGTTCTTC
CASSDGGAGEQFF
>-|TRBJ2-1|TRBV5-4|TRBD1
TGTGCCAGCAGCCCCATAGGGACAGGGGGCGTTATAGTTGATGAGCAGTTCTTC
CASSPIGTGGVIVDEQFF
>-|TRBJ2-7|TRBV3-1/TRBV3-2|TRBD2
TGTGCCAGCAGCCAGGGGACTATCCCCGAGCAGTACTTC
CASSQGTIPEQYF
>once|TRBJ1-3|TRBV10-3|-
TGTGCCACCGGACAGCCAATCTCTGGAAACACCATATATTTT
CATGQPISGNTIYF
>-|TRBJ1-6|TRBV9|-
TGTGCCAGCAGCGTATCTTCCTTACAGCATAATTCACCCCTCCACTTT
CASSVSSLQHNSPLHF
>many|TRBJ2-3|TRBV12-5|TRBD1
TGTGCTAGTGCCCTAGGGGACAGTTATACTAATACGCAGTATTTT
CASALGDSYTNTQYF
>-|TRBJ1-1|TRBV10-3|TRBD1
TGTGCCATCACAGGGGGCACTGAAGCTTTCTTT
CAITGGTEAFF